This T cell receptor (beta chain) was recorded in a study of tumor-infiltrating lymphocytes in primary liver carcinoma. Study information: Patients, male and female, were 30 to 69 years old.

Out of unsorted whole blood came the blood RNA, and germline DNA was extracted as well. A roughly 4-milliliter peripheral blood sample was collected before surgery. Production of TCR beta cDNA used around 500 ng total RNA together with a constant-region primer. Construction of TCR beta libraries relied on three successive nested multiplex PCR rounds employing slightly modified ARM-PCR. It was with TRBV1-TRBV30 forward primers and a C-beta reverse primer that the first two PCR rounds were run, at roughly 10 cycles each. One entry per CDR3 protein, called by TCRdb with MiXCR from the multiplex PCR reads. The sample holds about 320,000 distinct CDR3 sequences, more than 55% seen once. Between the trimmed V and J ends, which lost 4 bases and 1 base, there was a span of 16 bases. Germline assignment: CDR1 MNHNS and CDR2 SASEGT. This CDR3 has 16 residues.

V gene TRBV6-1 combines with J gene TRBJ2-5, with D unclear. The receptor's source is a man aged 40-49 years with primary liver carcinoma and hepatitis B virus infection. The sequenced material came from peripheral blood. CDR3 residues: CASSVKKWGFQETQYF. The CDR3 DNA sequence: TGTGCCAGCAGTGTAAAGAAATGGGGTTTCCAAGAGACCCAGTACTTC.